By sample share, the clone carrying this T cell receptor beta chain is medium-sized. Sample treatment: randomized to nivolumab then ipilimumab (arm A) or the reverse (arm B). No patient had prior DNA-damaging chemotherapy. From thawed PBMCs, live CD3+CD8+ cells negative for CD19 and CD56 were sorted. V was cut by 2 bases and J by 2 bases, with 19 bases left in between. The CDR3 runs to 17 residues. Germline lookup yields CDR1 MDHEN and CDR2 SYDVKM. These data are taken from a study of sequential checkpoint blockade in melanoma. Data came from immunoSEQ multiplex PCR; TCRdb stores just in-frame clones and leaves some out. The top ten clones hold 22% of a sample with roughly 13,000 clones, roughly 65% of them seen once.

This chain joins TRBV28 and TRBJ2-7; D uncertain. This TCR was sampled from a human donor with melanoma. This specimen consisted of CD8+ T cells sorted from blood (inferred from file names), obtained from a patient given nivolumab and ipilimumab in sequence. For the CDR3, the DNA is TGTGCCAGCAGTTTACCCTCTCTAGAAGTAGACCCCTACGAGCAGTACTTC. Amino acids: CASSLPSLEVDPYEQYF.